These 17 T cell receptor beta chains were sequenced from one sample in a study of blood T cell repertoires in COVID-19. Assay: immunoSEQ multiplex PCR; the TCRdb copy retains only in-frame clones and omits some. The data hold 61,000 or so clones, with roughly 84% observed a single time. Sequencing was carried out using peripheral blood. The receptors here all came from a woman in her seventies with acute or convalescent COVID-19.

V is TRBV7-2 and J is TRBJ1-3; D may be TRBD1 (5 bases). The germline CDR1 and CDR2 sequences are SGHTA and FQGNSA. Trimming took off 1 base at V and 3 bases at J, with 10 bases between the two ends. The CDR3 contains 15 residues. The CDR3 here is CASSLVGGGGNTIYF. The CDR3 DNA follows: TGTGCCAGCAGCTTAGTGGGGGGGGGTGGAAACACCATATATTTT.

The chain couples TRBV19 to TRBJ2-7, with 8 bases matching TRBD1. V was clipped by 5 bases and J by 3 bases; unmatched bases: 6. The germline CDR1 and CDR2 sequences are LNHDA and SQIVND (reference sequence). The CDR3 runs to 14 residues. The CDR3 sequence: CASSEGQVYYEQYF. The DNA of the CDR3 is TGTGCCAGTAGTGAGGGACAGGTATACTACGAGCAGTACTTC.

The CDR3 sequence: CASSSPLGTSISGELFF. CDR3 in DNA: TGTGCCAGCTCATCCCCGCTCGGGACTAGCATCTCCGGGGAGCTGTTTTTT. The chain joins TRBV18 to TRBJ2-2, with 9 bases lining up with TRBD2. In germline, CDR1 is KGHSH, CDR2 LQKENI. V lost 5 bases, J lost 6 bases, and 13 bases stayed unmatched. This CDR3 is built from 17 residues.

The chain has TRBV19 and TRBJ2-1; TRBD2 aligns across 8 bases. Germline trimming cut 5 bases from V and 2 bases from J; bases unmatched to any gene: 5. Germline V gene sequence: CDR1 LNHDA, CDR2 SQIVND (reference sequence). The CDR3 spans 15 residues. The CDR3 nucleotides read TGTGCCAGTAGTCCCGAAGCGGGGGCCTACAATGAGCAGTTCTTC. Amino acid sequence: CASSPEAGAYNEQFF.

The chain employs TRBV7-2 and TRBJ1-1; D perhaps matches TRBD1 (5 bases). The CDR3 is made up of 14 amino acids. Germline CDR1 SGHTA, CDR2 FQGNSA. V lost 0 bases and J 10 bases, leaving 15 bases between the germline ends. CDR3 bases: TGTGCCAGCAGCTTAGCGAAAGGACAAACCCCAGCTTTCTTT. Its protein product is CASSLAKGQTPAFF.

The chain combines TRBV5-4 with TRBJ2-7; 11 bases map to TRBD1. From germline, CDR1 is SGHNT and CDR2 YYREEE (reference sequence). V lost 4 bases and J lost 3; bases outside the gene matches: 6. This CDR3 is 15 amino acids long. CDR3 sequence reads: CASSRDRGSFYEQYF. The CDR3 region has the DNA TGTGCCAGCAGCCGGGACAGGGGGAGCTTCTACGAGCAGTACTTC.

CDR3: CASSPLRQGVSTGELFF. The CDR3 coding sequence is TGTGCCAGCAGCCCTTTACGGCAGGGGGTTAGCACCGGGGAGCTGTTTTTT. The chain couples TRBV7-9 to TRBJ2-2; 7 nucleotides match TRBD1. Germline V gene sequence: CDR1 SEHNR, CDR2 FQNEAQ (reference sequence). The V gene end was trimmed by 5 bases and the J gene end by 4 bases; junction bases not matched to a gene: 13. This CDR3 has 17 amino acids. The full variable domain, its missing parts supplied by reference TRBV7-9 and TRBJ2-2, is DTGVSQNPRHKITKRGQNVTFRCDPISEHNRLYWYRQTLGQGPEFLTYFQNEAQLEKSRLLSDRFSAERPKGSFSTLEIQRTEQGDSAMYLCASSPLRQGVSTGELFFGEGSRLTVL.

V gene TRBV7-9 combines with J gene TRBJ2-5; D is ambiguous. V was pared by 3 bases and J by 1 base, with 9 bases between. Germline V gene sequence: CDR1 SEHNR, CDR2 FQNEAQ (reference sequence). CDR3 length: 14 amino acids. In nucleotides, the CDR3 is TGTGCCAGCAGCTTTGCAGGCCTCCAAGAGACCCAGTACTTC. Amino acids: CASSFAGLQETQYF.

This chain connects TRBV30 to TRBJ2-5, with 7 bases fitting TRBD2. The V gene end was trimmed by 1 base and the J gene end by 3 bases; junction bases not matched to a gene: 2. The CDR3 is made up of 13 amino acids. CDR1 is GTSNPN, CDR2 SVGIG, per germline (reference sequence). The CDR3 loop reads CAWSAGLKETQYF. As DNA, the CDR3 is TGTGCCTGGAGTGCGGGACTAAAAGAGACCCAGTACTTC.

This chain links TRBV30 with TRBJ1-1, with D uncertain. Trimming pared 8 bases from V and 8 bases from J, leaving 18 bases between. CDR3 length: 12 amino acids. In germline, CDR1 is GTSNPN, CDR2 SVGIG (reference sequence). CDR3: CAALPRLEEAFF. The CDR3 DNA follows: TGTGCCGCCCTCCCGAGGCTCGAGGAAGCTTTCTTT.

The genes are TRBV6-5 and TRBJ1-1, with D maybe TRBD1 (5 bases). Between the trimmed V and J ends, which lost 7 bases and 5 bases, there was a span of 14 bases. This CDR3 is built from 13 residues. CDR1 and CDR2 (germline): MNHEY, SVGAGI. Written as DNA, the CDR3 is TGTGCCAGCAAGGGTGGGGGGAAAACTGAAGCTTTCTTT. This gives the protein CASKGGGKTEAFF.

The chain links TRBV18 to TRBJ2-7; D may be TRBD1 (6 bases). The V gene's germline CDR1 is KGHSH and CDR2 LQKENI. There are 14 residues in the CDR3. The ends were cut back, 8 bases at V and 7 bases at J, with 21 bases in the middle. CDR3 sequence reads: CASKTGITSWEQYF. Written as DNA, the CDR3 is TGTGCCAGCAAAACAGGGATCACCTCTTGGGAGCAGTACTTC.

This rearrangement joins TRBV19 to TRBJ2-2; D is unclear. Trimming left V 2 bases short and J 1 base short, with 11 bases between. The CDR3 runs 16 residues. CDR1 is LNHDA, CDR2 SQIVND, per germline (reference sequence). The CDR3 nucleotides read TGTGCCAGTAGTATACGTGGCTTCGAGAACACCGGGGAGCTGTTTTTT. Encoded protein: CASSIRGFENTGELFF.

The rearrangement uses TRBV7-6 and TRBJ2-1; 11 bases are shared with TRBD2. Trimming at V came to 0 bases and at J to 4 bases, leaving 8 bases not matched to a gene. CDR3 length equals 18 residues. CDR1 and CDR2 (germline): SGHVS, FNYEAQ. CDR3 nucleotide sequence: TGTGCCAGCAGCTTAGCCCCACTAGCGGGGGACCTATACAATGAGCAGTTCTTC. Protein product: CASSLAPLAGDLYNEQFF. Full variable domain (missing parts from reference TRBV7-6 and TRBJ2-1): GAGVSQSPRYKVTKRGQDVALRCDPISGHVSLYWYRQALGQGPEFLTYFNYEAQQDKSGLPNDRFSAERPEGSISTLTIQRTEQRDSAMYRCASSLAPLAGDLYNEQFFGPGTRLTVL.

This CDR3 reads CAIGETGRMGNEQFF. CDR3 in DNA: TGTGCCATCGGGGAGACAGGGAGGATGGGCAATGAGCAGTTCTTC. The chain has TRBV10-3 and TRBJ2-1, with D perhaps TRBD1 (7 bases). The V and J ends lost 8 bases and 6 bases respectively, with 20 bases between them. This CDR3 is built from 15 residues. CDR1 and CDR2 (germline): ENHRY, SYGVKD.

The V and J genes are TRBV19 and TRBJ1-2, with D hard to call. Germline V gives CDR1 LNHDA, CDR2 SQIVND (reference sequence). The CDR3 is 15 amino acids. Trimming removed 1 base from V and 0 bases from J, with 9 bases in between. The CDR3: CASSIAAIANYGYTF. The DNA for the CDR3 is TGTGCCAGTAGTATAGCTGCGATAGCTAACTATGGCTACACCTTC.

V and J are TRBV9 and TRBJ1-2; the match to TRBD1 covers 9 bases. Germline assignment: CDR1 SGDLS and CDR2 YYNGEE. The V and J ends lost 3 bases and 4 bases, in that order; junction bases with no gene match: 13. The length of the CDR3 is 17 residues. The CDR3 is CASSARARDREPYGYTF. The CDR3 bases are TGTGCCAGCAGCGCCCGAGCCCGGGACAGGGAGCCCTATGGCTACACCTTC.